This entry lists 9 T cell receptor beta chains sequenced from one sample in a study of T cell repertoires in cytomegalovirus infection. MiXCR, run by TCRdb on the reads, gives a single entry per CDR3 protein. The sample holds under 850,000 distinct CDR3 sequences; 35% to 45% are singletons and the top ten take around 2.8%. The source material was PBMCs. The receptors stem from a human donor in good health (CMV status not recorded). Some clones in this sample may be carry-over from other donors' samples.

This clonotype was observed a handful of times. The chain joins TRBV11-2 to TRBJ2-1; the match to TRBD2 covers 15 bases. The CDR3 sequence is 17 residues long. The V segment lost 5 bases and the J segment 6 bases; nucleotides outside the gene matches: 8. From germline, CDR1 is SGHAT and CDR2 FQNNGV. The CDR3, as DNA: TGTGCCAGCAGCACAGGACTAGCGGGAGGGCTTCGCAATGAGCAGTTCTTC. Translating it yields CASSTGLAGGLRNEQFF. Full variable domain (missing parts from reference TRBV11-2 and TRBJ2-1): EAGVAQSPRYKIIEKRQSVAFWCNPISGHATLYWYQQILGQGPKLLIQFQNNGVVDDSQLPKDRFSAERLKGVDSTLKIQPAKLEDSAVYLCASSTGLAGGLRNEQFFGPGTRLTVL.

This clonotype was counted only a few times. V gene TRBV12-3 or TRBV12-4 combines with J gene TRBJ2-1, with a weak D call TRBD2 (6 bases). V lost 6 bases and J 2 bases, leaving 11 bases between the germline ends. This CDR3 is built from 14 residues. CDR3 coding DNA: TGTGCCAGCAGGCGGGGAATAACCTACAATGAGCAGTTCTTC. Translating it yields CASRRGITYNEQFF.

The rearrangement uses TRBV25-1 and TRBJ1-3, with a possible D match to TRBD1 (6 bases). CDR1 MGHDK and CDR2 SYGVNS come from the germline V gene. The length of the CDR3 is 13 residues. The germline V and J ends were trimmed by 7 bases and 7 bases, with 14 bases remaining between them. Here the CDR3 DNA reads TGTGCCAGCATCCCAAACACAGGGAACACCATATATTTT. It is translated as CASIPNTGNTIYF.

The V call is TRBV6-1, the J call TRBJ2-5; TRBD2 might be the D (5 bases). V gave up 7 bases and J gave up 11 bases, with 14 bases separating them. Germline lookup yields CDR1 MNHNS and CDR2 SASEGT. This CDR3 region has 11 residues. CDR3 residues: CASTLGGRQYF. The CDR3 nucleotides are TGTGCCAGCACCCTCGGAGGCCGACAGTACTTC.

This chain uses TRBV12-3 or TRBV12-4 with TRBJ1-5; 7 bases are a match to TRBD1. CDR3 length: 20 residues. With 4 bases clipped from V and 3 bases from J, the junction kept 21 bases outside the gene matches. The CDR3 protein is CASSSHRTSGTEIPNQPQHF. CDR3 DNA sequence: TGTGCCAGCAGTTCCCACCGTACTTCCGGGACAGAGATCCCCAATCAGCCCCAGCATTTT.

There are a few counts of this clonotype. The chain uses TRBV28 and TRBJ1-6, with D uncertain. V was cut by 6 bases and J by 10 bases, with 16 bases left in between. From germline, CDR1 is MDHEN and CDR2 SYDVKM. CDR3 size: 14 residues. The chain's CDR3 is CASRQSSHGSPLHF. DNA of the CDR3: TGTGCCAGCAGGCAATCCTCCCACGGGTCACCCCTCCACTTT. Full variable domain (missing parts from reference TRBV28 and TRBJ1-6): DVKVTQSSRYLVKRTGEKVFLECVQDMDHENMFWYRQDPGLGLRLIYFSYDVKMKEKGDIPEGYSVSREKKERFSLILESASTNQTSMYLCASRQSSHGSPLHFGNGTRLTVT.

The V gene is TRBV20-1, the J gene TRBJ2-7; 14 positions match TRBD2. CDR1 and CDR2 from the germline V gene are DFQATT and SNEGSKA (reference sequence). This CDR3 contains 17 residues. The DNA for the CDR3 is TGCAGGCCCGGGGGACTAGCGGGAGCTCTGAGCTCCTACGAGCAGTACTTC. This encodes CRPGGLAGALSSYEQYF.

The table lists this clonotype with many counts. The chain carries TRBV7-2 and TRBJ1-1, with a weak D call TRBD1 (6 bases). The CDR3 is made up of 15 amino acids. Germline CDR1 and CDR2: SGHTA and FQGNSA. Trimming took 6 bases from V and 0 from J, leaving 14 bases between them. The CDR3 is CASSYGQNLNTEAFF. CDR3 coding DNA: TGTGCCAGCAGTTATGGACAGAACTTGAACACTGAAGCTTTCTTT.

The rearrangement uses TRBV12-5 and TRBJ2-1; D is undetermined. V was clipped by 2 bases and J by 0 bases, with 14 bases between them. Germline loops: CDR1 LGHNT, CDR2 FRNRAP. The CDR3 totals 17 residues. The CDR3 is CASGLTLARCSYNEQFF. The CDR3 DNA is TGTGCTAGTGGTTTGACCCTCGCCAGATGCTCCTACAATGAGCAGTTCTTC.